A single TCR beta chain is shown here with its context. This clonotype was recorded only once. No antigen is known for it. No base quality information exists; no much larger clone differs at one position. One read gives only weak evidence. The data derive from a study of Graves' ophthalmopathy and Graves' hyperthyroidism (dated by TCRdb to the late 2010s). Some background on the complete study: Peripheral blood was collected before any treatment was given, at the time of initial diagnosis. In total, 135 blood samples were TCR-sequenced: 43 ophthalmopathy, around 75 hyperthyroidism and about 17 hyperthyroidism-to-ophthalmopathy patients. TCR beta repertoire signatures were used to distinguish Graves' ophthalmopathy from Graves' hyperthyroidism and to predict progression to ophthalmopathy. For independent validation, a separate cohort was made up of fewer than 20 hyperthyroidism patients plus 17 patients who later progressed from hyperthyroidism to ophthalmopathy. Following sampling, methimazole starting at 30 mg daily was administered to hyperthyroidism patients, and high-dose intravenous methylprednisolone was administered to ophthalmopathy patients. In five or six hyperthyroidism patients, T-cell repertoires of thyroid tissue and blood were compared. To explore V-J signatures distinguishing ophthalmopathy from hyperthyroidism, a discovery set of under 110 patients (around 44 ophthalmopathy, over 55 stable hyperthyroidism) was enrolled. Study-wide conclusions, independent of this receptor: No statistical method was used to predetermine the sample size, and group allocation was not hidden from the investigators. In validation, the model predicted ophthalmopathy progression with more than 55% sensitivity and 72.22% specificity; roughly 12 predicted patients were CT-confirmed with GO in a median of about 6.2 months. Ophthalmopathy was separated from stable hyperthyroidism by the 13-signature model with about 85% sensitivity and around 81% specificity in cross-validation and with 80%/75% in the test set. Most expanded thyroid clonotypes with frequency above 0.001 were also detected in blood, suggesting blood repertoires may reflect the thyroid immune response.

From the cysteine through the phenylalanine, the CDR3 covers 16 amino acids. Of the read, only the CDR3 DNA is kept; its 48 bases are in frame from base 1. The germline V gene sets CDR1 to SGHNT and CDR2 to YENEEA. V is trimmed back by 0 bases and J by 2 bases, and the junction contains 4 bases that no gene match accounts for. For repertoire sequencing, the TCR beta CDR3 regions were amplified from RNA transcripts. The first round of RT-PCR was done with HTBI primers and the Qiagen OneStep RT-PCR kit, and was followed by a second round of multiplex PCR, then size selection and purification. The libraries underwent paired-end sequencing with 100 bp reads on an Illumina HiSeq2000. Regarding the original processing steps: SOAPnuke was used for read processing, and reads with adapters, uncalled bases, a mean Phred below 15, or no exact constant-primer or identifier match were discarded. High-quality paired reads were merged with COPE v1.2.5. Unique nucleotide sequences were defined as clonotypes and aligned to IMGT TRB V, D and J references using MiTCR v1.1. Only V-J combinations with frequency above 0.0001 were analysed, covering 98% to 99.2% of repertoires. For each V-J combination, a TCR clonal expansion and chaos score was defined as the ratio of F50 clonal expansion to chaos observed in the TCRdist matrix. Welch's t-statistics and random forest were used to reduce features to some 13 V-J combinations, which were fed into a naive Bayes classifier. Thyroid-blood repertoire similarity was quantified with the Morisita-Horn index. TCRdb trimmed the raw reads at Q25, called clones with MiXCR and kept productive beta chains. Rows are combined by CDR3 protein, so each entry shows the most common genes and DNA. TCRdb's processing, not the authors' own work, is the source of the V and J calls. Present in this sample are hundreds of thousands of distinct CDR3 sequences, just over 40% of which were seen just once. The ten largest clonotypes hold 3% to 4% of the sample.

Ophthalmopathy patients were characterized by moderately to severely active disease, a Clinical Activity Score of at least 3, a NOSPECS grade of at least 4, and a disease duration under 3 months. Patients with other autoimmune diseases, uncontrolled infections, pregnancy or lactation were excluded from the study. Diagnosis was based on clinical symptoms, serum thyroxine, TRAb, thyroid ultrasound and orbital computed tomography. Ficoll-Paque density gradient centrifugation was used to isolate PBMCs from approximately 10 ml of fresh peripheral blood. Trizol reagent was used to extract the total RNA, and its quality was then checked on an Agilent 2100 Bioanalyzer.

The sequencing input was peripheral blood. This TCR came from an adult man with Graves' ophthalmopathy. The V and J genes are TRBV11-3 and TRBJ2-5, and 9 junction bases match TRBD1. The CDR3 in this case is CASSLDGGQGQETQYF. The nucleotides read TGTGCCAGCAGCTTAGATGGGGGACAGGGACAAGAGACCCAGTACTTC. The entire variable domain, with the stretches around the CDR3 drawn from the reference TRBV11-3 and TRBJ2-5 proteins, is EAGVVQSPRYKIIEKKQPVAFWCNPISGHNTLYWYLQNLGQGPELLIRYENEEAVDDSQLPKDRFSAERLKGVDSTLKIQPAELGDSAVYLCASSLDGGQGQETQYFGPGTRLLVL.